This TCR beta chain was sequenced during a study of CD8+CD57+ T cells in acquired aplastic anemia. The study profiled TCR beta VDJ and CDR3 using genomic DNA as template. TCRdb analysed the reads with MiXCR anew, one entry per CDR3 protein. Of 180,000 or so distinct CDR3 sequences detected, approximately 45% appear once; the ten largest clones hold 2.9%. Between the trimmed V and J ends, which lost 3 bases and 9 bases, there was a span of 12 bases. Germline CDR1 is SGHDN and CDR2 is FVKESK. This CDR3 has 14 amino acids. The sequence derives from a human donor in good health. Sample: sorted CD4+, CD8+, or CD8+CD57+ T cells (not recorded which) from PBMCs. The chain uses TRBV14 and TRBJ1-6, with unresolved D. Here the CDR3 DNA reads TGTGCCAGCAGCCACAGTCGGATCCCTTCACCCCTCCACTTT. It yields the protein CASSHSRIPSPLHF.